Below, 4 T cell receptor beta chains from the same sample are listed, as sequenced in a study of beta chain features in type 1 diabetes. cDNA synthesis used the whole RNA isolate, giving expressed TCRB sequences. Sequencing was performed with immunoSEQ multiplex PCR; in TCRdb, only in-frame clones are kept and a portion is missing. The sample contains over 120,000 clones, about 12% of which appear only once. Study-wide results and limits: Significant though moderate, a shortening of TCRB CDR3s appeared in all four CD4+ subsets of Type 1 diabetes patients.

Their cognate antigens are unknown. Sequencing was performed on central memory CD4+ T cells from blood. All receptors come from a man between 18 and 29 years old with type 1 diabetes.

A few counts support this clone. The chain combines TRBV5-1 with TRBJ1-4; no reliable D call. There are 15 residues in the CDR3. V gave up 4 bases and J gave up 1 base, with 11 bases separating them. Germline assignment: CDR1 SGHRS and CDR2 YFSETQ. The CDR3 protein is CASSRERGTNEKLFF. Written as DNA, the CDR3 is TGCGCCAGCAGCCGAGAACGCGGAACTAATGAAAAACTGTTTTTT.

The chain links TRBV5-1 to TRBJ2-5; 11 bases map to TRBD2. Germline trimming cut 4 bases from V and 0 bases from J; bases unmatched to any gene: 5. Germline lookup yields CDR1 SGHRS and CDR2 YFSETQ. This CDR3 comprises 16 residues. This CDR3 is CASSPGLAGYQETQYF. DNA for the CDR3: TGCGCCAGCAGCCCCGGACTAGCGGGCTACCAAGAGACCCAGTACTTC.

J is TRBJ2-7 and V is TRBV6-5; a possible D gene is TRBD2 (5 bases). The CDR3 sequence is 11 residues long. Germline-derived CDR1 and CDR2 are MNHEY and SVGAGI. Trimming took 7 bases from V and 11 from J, leaving 15 bases between them. Here the CDR3 DNA reads TGTGCCAGCACCCTCGCGGAGGTAGAGTACTTC. Encoded protein: CASTLAEVEYF.

The rearrangement joins TRBV4-1 to TRBJ2-7; D remains unclear. There are 13 residues in the CDR3. With 0 bases removed from V and 7 bases from J, the gap between germline ends came to 10 bases. Germline V gene sequence: CDR1 MGHRA, CDR2 YSYEKL. The CDR3 sequence: CASSQDPRSEQYF. DNA for the CDR3: TGCGCCAGCAGCCAAGATCCCCGGTCGGAGCAGTACTTC.